This TCR beta chain was documented in a study of regulatory T cells in long-lasting Graves disease. From germline, CDR1 is MNHEY and CDR2 SMNVEV (reference sequence). The CDR3 consists of 14 residues. Trimming left V 3 bases short and J 10 bases short, with 16 bases between. Both iRepertoire HTBI primers and Arm-PCR of CDR3 regions were used to build the TCR beta libraries. TCRdb re-called the multiplex PCR reads with MiXCR, one entry per CDR3 protein. Of 400,000 to 500,000 distinct CDR3 sequences detected, less than 20% appear once; the ten largest clones hold around a quarter. Only one count was recorded for this clonotype. A single base is all that separates this from a far larger clone, so a read error is likely. Time point in this sample: newly diagnosed GD, antithyroid drugs for less than 3 months. PBMCs were the source of the RNA used for TCR sequencing. These same records also appear under a second study, on T cells in Graves' hyperthyroidism and ophthalmopathy.

The specimen was peripheral blood mononuclear cells (PBMCs), collected at new diagnosis, from a patient treated with antithyroid drugs. This chain uses TRBV27 with TRBJ2-1; D is unclear. This clonotype was obtained from a woman aged 18 to 35 with Graves disease. The CDR3 spells CASSFTANSYEQFF. The CDR3 bases are TGTGCCAGCAGTTTCACCGCTAACTCCTACGAGCAGTTCTTC.